Listed below are T cell receptor beta chains from one sample, sequenced in a study of response to subunit inactivated influenza vaccine. One entry per CDR3 protein, called by TCRdb with MiXCR from the RT-PCR reads. Here the sample spans about 620,000 distinct CDR3 sequences, roughly 10% being singletons. The sequenced sample was PBMCs from blood, obtained on the day of vaccination. These receptors originate from a man between 50 and 59 years old who received an inactivated influenza vaccine. The CDR3 runs from the conserved cysteine through the conserved F or W. The D gene is left open where the match is weak. A clone size is listed for some rows: how often the clone was seen (once, few, many), or a class if it is expanded.

clone size: NA
D gene: NA
V gene: TRBV3-1
J gene: TRBJ2-3
CDR3 DNA: TGTGCCACCAAAAGGTCTACTAGCACAGATACGCAGTATTTT
CDR3 protein: CATKRSTSTDTQYF

clone size: NA
D gene: NA
V gene: TRBV5-1
J gene: TRBJ2-7
CDR3 DNA: TGCGCCAGCAGCACTACCACCTACGAGCAGTACTTC
CDR3 protein: CASSTTTYEQYF

clone size: many
D gene: NA
V gene: TRBV12-3/TRBV12-4
J gene: TRBJ1-1
CDR3 DNA: TGTGCCAGCAGTTTTGGAGGGGCAAACACTGAAGCTTTCTTT
CDR3 protein: CASSFGGANTEAFF

clone size: few
D gene: NA
V gene: TRBV28
J gene: TRBJ2-1
CDR3 DNA: TGTGCCAGCAGCGTGACGGGGGCGACTTACAATGAGCAGTTCTTC
CDR3 protein: CASSVTGATYNEQFF

clone size: once
D gene: NA
V gene: TRBV4-1
J gene: TRBJ2-7
CDR3 DNA: TGCGCCAGCAGCCAATCGGGACTGCCTACCTACGAGCAGTACTTC
CDR3 protein: CASSQSGLPTYEQYF

clone size: NA
D gene: NA
V gene: TRBV20-1
J gene: TRBJ1-2
CDR3 DNA: TGCAGTGCTAGAGGCCAGGTGGCTGACTATGGCTACACCTTC
CDR3 protein: CSARGQVADYGYTF

clone size: few
D gene: NA
V gene: TRBV3-1
J gene: TRBJ2-5
CDR3 DNA: TGTGCCAGCAGCCACGGTAGACAAGAGACCCAGTACTTC
CDR3 protein: CASSHGRQETQYF

clone size: few
D gene: TRBD1
V gene: TRBV10-2
J gene: TRBJ1-6
CDR3 DNA: TGCGCCAGCGCCCCGGGACAGCCCCCTAGGCCCCTCCACTTT
CDR3 protein: CASAPGQPPRPLHF

clone size: NA
D gene: TRBD1
V gene: TRBV5-1
J gene: TRBJ2-5
CDR3 DNA: TGCGCCAGCAGCCTGACAGGGGGAAAGACCCAGTACTTC
CDR3 protein: CASSLTGGKTQYF

clone size: NA
D gene: TRBD1
V gene: TRBV20-1
J gene: TRBJ1-2
CDR3 DNA: TGCAGTGCTACTAGGACAGGGCCCAACTATGGCTACACCTTC
CDR3 protein: CSATRTGPNYGYTF

clone size: NA
D gene: TRBD2
V gene: TRBV24-1
J gene: TRBJ2-1
CDR3 DNA: TGTGCCACCTCACTAGCGGGGGACTGGTCCTACAATGAGCAGTTCTTC
CDR3 protein: CATSLAGDWSYNEQFF

clone size: NA
D gene: NA
V gene: TRBV28
J gene: TRBJ2-1
CDR3 DNA: TGTGCCAGCAGCGGAACCGGTGGGGGGAACAATGAGCAGTTCTTC
CDR3 protein: CASSGTGGGNNEQFF

clone size: few
D gene: NA
V gene: TRBV11-3
J gene: TRBJ2-3
CDR3 DNA: TGTGCCAGCAGCTTAGACGGGGCTAGCACAGATACGCAGTATTTT
CDR3 protein: CASSLDGASTDTQYF

clone size: NA
D gene: TRBD2
V gene: TRBV7-6
J gene: TRBJ2-7
CDR3 DNA: TGTGCCAGCAGCCCCGACCGCAGCGGGGGGTACGAGCAGTACTTC
CDR3 protein: CASSPDRSGGYEQYF

clone size: few
D gene: TRBD2
V gene: TRBV7-9
J gene: TRBJ2-1
CDR3 DNA: TGTGCCAGCAGCCACCGGACTAGCCCATACAATGAGCAGTTCTTC
CDR3 protein: CASSHRTSPYNEQFF

clone size: few
D gene: TRBD1
V gene: TRBV18
J gene: TRBJ1-1
CDR3 DNA: TGTGCCAGCTCACCGAGGACAGGGGGCGCCGATGAAGCTTTCTTT
CDR3 protein: CASSPRTGGADEAFF

clone size: few
D gene: TRBD1
V gene: TRBV6-1
J gene: TRBJ2-6
CDR3 DNA: TGTGCCAGCAGTACGGGACAGGGAATTCCTGGGGCCAACGTCCTGACTTTC
CDR3 protein: CASSTGQGIPGANVLTF

clone size: few
D gene: NA
V gene: TRBV15
J gene: TRBJ2-1
CDR3 DNA: TGTGCCACCAGCAGAGACAGGGTGTTGAACAATGAGCAGTTCTTC
CDR3 protein: CATSRDRVLNNEQFF

clone size: NA
D gene: NA
V gene: TRBV28
J gene: TRBJ1-1
CDR3 DNA: TGTGCCAGCAGAACGACGCGGGCAGTGAACACTGAAGCTTTCTTT
CDR3 protein: CASRTTRAVNTEAFF

clone size: few
D gene: NA
V gene: TRBV12-3/TRBV12-4
J gene: TRBJ1-4
CDR3 DNA: TGTGCCAGCACGGCTGCGGGGCCTAATGAAAAACTGTTTTTT
CDR3 protein: CASTAAGPNEKLFF

clone size: NA
D gene: NA
V gene: TRBV6-2/TRBV6-3
J gene: TRBJ2-3
CDR3 DNA: TGTGCCAGCAGGACTAGTTTTCCAGATACGCAGTATTTT
CDR3 protein: CASRTSFPDTQYF

clone size: few
D gene: NA
V gene: TRBV18
J gene: TRBJ1-2
CDR3 DNA: TGTGCCAGCTCACCACCAGGCAACTATGGCTACACCTTC
CDR3 protein: CASSPPGNYGYTF

clone size: NA
D gene: NA
V gene: TRBV7-9
J gene: TRBJ1-5
CDR3 DNA: TGTGCCAGCAGCTTAGAAAATGGGGCCCAGCATTTT
CDR3 protein: CASSLENGAQHF

clone size: few
D gene: NA
V gene: TRBV5-1
J gene: TRBJ1-1
CDR3 DNA: TGCGCCAGCAGCCCAGGGCACCCTGAAGCTTTCTTT
CDR3 protein: CASSPGHPEAFF

clone size: NA
D gene: NA
V gene: TRBV29-1
J gene: TRBJ2-1
CDR3 DNA: TGCAGCGGCCTTACTATTTTCGCAAGCTCTGAGCAGTTCTTC
CDR3 protein: CSGLTIFASSEQFF

clone size: few
D gene: NA
V gene: TRBV4-1
J gene: TRBJ2-3
CDR3 DNA: TGCGCCAGCAGCCGCATACAGGGTAGCACAGATACGCAGTATTTT
CDR3 protein: CASSRIQGSTDTQYF

clone size: NA
D gene: TRBD1
V gene: TRBV2
J gene: TRBJ2-5
CDR3 DNA: TGTGCCAGCAGCCGGGACAGATATTCAGAGACCCAGTACTTC
CDR3 protein: CASSRDRYSETQYF

clone size: many
D gene: NA
V gene: TRBV12-3/TRBV12-4
J gene: TRBJ2-1
CDR3 DNA: TGTGCCAGCAGTTTATGGGATATAGACAATGAGCAGTTCTTC
CDR3 protein: CASSLWDIDNEQFF

clone size: few
D gene: NA
V gene: TRBV3-1
J gene: TRBJ2-7
CDR3 DNA: TGTGCCAGCAGCCAGGGGGAAGGCGAGCAGTACTTC
CDR3 protein: CASSQGEGEQYF

clone size: NA
D gene: TRBD2
V gene: TRBV5-5
J gene: TRBJ2-6
CDR3 DNA: TGTGCCAGCAGCTGGGAGGGAGCTGGGGCCAACGTCCTGACTTTC
CDR3 protein: CASSWEGAGANVLTF

clone size: NA
D gene: NA
V gene: TRBV18
J gene: TRBJ2-7
CDR3 DNA: TGTGCCAGCTCAGCGACACGCGTCTACGAGCAGTACTTC
CDR3 protein: CASSATRVYEQYF

clone size: NA
D gene: NA
V gene: TRBV9
J gene: TRBJ2-4
CDR3 DNA: TGTGCCAGCAGCCCGGGCGAAAACATTCAGTACTTC
CDR3 protein: CASSPGENIQYF

clone size: NA
D gene: NA
V gene: TRBV7-3
J gene: TRBJ2-1
CDR3 DNA: TGTGCCAGCAGCCCGGACCGAATCAATGAGCAGTTCTTC
CDR3 protein: CASSPDRINEQFF

clone size: few
D gene: TRBD1
V gene: TRBV5-6
J gene: TRBJ2-2
CDR3 DNA: TGTGCCAGCATCGCAGGGGGCGTCGACACCGGGGAGCTGTTTTTT
CDR3 protein: CASIAGGVDTGELFF

clone size: NA
D gene: TRBD1
V gene: TRBV7-2
J gene: TRBJ2-1
CDR3 DNA: TGTGCCAGCAGCTTAGGGGGTGGGGACAGGGGTTTTGAGCAGTTCTTC
CDR3 protein: CASSLGGGDRGFEQFF